A selection of T cell receptor beta chains follows, all from one sample in a study of spatial heterogeneity in lung cancer. TCRdb re-called the 5' RACE reads through MiXCR, storing one row per CDR3 protein. The table records over 15,000 distinct CDR3 sequences, approximately 8.5% of them present only once. The sequencing used PBMCs, collected at follow-up. The source of these receptors is a male donor with early-stage non-small cell lung cancer. Each CDR3 is given with its conserved first and last residue. The order of the fields is clone size, V gene, CDR3 length, D gene, J gene, CDR3 protein, CDR3 DNA. The D gene is left open where the match is weak. Rows give clone size only sometimes, using once, few, many, or a class for an expanded clone.

clone size: many; V gene: TRBV18; CDR3 length: 14; D gene: TRBD1; J gene: TRBJ1-2; CDR3 protein: CASSLETGFYGYTF; CDR3 DNA: TGTGCCAGCTCGCTAGAGACAGGGTTCTATGGCTACACCTTC
clone size: many; V gene: TRBV6-1; CDR3 length: 17; D gene: -; J gene: TRBJ1-5; CDR3 protein: CASSEMGRGFGNQPQHF; CDR3 DNA: TGTGCCAGCAGTGAAATGGGGCGGGGTTTTGGCAATCAGCCCCAGCATTTT
clone size: medium-sized; V gene: TRBV14; CDR3 length: 15; D gene: TRBD1; J gene: TRBJ1-2; CDR3 protein: CASSHGTGGKDGYTF; CDR3 DNA: TGTGCCAGCAGCCACGGGACAGGGGGCAAGGATGGCTACACCTTC
clone size: many; V gene: TRBV3-1; CDR3 length: 15; D gene: -; J gene: TRBJ2-4; CDR3 protein: CASSPSRSAANIQYF; CDR3 DNA: TGTGCCAGCAGCCCCTCTAGGTCCGCTGCAAACATTCAGTACTTC
clone size: many; V gene: TRBV24-1; CDR3 length: 16; D gene: TRBD2; J gene: TRBJ2-1; CDR3 protein: CATSDWSSGDPLGQFF; CDR3 DNA: TGTGCCACCAGTGATTGGTCTAGCGGGGACCCATTGGGGCAGTTCTTC
clone size: many; V gene: TRBV7-2; CDR3 length: 13; D gene: TRBD2; J gene: TRBJ2-1; CDR3 protein: CASSLRRGGEQFF; CDR3 DNA: TGTGCCAGCAGCTTACGGCGGGGGGGCGAGCAGTTCTTC
clone size: many; V gene: TRBV4-1; CDR3 length: 18; D gene: TRBD1; J gene: TRBJ1-2; CDR3 protein: CASSPPPGQGGPNYGYTF; CDR3 DNA: TGCGCCAGCAGCCCACCACCCGGACAGGGAGGCCCTAACTATGGCTACACCTTC
clone size: few; V gene: TRBV20-1; CDR3 length: 13; D gene: -; J gene: TRBJ1-2; CDR3 protein: CSARGGQGHGYTF; CDR3 DNA: TGCAGTGCCCGAGGGGGGCAGGGACATGGCTACACCTTC
clone size: many; V gene: TRBV9; CDR3 length: 17; D gene: -; J gene: TRBJ2-1; CDR3 protein: CASSVGVGAPSYNEQFF; CDR3 DNA: TGTGCCAGCAGCGTAGGAGTTGGAGCCCCCTCCTACAATGAGCAGTTCTTC
clone size: many; V gene: TRBV7-2; CDR3 length: 13; D gene: -; J gene: TRBJ2-7; CDR3 protein: CASSYGTAREQYF; CDR3 DNA: TGTGCCAGCAGCTATGGTACGGCCCGGGAGCAGTACTTC
clone size: many; V gene: TRBV15; CDR3 length: 13; D gene: -; J gene: TRBJ2-1; CDR3 protein: CATSRDPRFEQFF; CDR3 DNA: TGTGCCACCAGCAGAGATCCGAGGTTTGAGCAGTTCTTC
clone size: -; V gene: TRBV20-1; CDR3 length: 16; D gene: TRBD2; J gene: TRBJ2-7; CDR3 protein: CSAGTQRGLDPYEQYF; CDR3 DNA: TGCAGTGCCGGGACCCAGCGGGGCCTCGATCCCTACGAGCAGTACTTC
clone size: many; V gene: TRBV12-3/TRBV12-4; CDR3 length: 17; D gene: -; J gene: TRBJ2-4; CDR3 protein: CASSSEAGQLAKNIQYF; CDR3 DNA: TGTGCCAGCAGCTCAGAGGCGGGACAGCTAGCCAAAAACATTCAGTACTTC
clone size: medium-sized; V gene: TRBV7-8; CDR3 length: 17; D gene: -; J gene: TRBJ2-2; CDR3 protein: CASSPLSGTPNTGELFF; CDR3 DNA: TGTGCCAGCAGCCCCCTCTCCGGGACGCCGAACACCGGGGAGCTGTTTTTT
clone size: many; V gene: TRBV5-6; CDR3 length: 15; D gene: TRBD1; J gene: TRBJ2-7; CDR3 protein: CASRQGASPSYEQYF; CDR3 DNA: TGTGCCAGCAGGCAGGGGGCATCCCCCTCCTACGAGCAGTACTTC
clone size: many; V gene: TRBV6-5; CDR3 length: 14; D gene: TRBD1; J gene: TRBJ1-1; CDR3 protein: CASRDRGKDTEAFF; CDR3 DNA: TGTGCCAGCAGAGACAGGGGCAAGGACACTGAAGCTTTCTTT
clone size: -; V gene: TRBV9; CDR3 length: 15; D gene: -; J gene: TRBJ2-2; CDR3 protein: CASRKVDSYTGELFF; CDR3 DNA: TGTGCCAGCAGGAAAGTGGACTCCTACACCGGGGAGCTGTTTTTT
clone size: -; V gene: TRBV29-1; CDR3 length: 18; D gene: TRBD1; J gene: TRBJ2-1; CDR3 protein: CSVEGGQGLQSSYNEQFF; CDR3 DNA: TGCAGCGTTGAAGGGGGACAGGGCCTGCAAAGCTCCTACAATGAGCAGTTCTTC
clone size: many; V gene: TRBV5-1; CDR3 length: 15; D gene: TRBD1; J gene: TRBJ2-3; CDR3 protein: CASSTPTGRTDTQYF; CDR3 DNA: TGCGCCAGCAGCACCCCGACAGGGCGGACAGATACGCAGTATTTT
clone size: few; V gene: TRBV9; CDR3 length: 16; D gene: TRBD1; J gene: TRBJ2-3; CDR3 protein: CASSASGTGFGVTQYF; CDR3 DNA: TGTGCCAGCAGCGCCTCCGGGACAGGGTTCGGAGTTACGCAGTATTTT
clone size: -; V gene: TRBV20-1; CDR3 length: 16; D gene: TRBD1; J gene: TRBJ2-1; CDR3 protein: CSASPPGGGAYNEQFF; CDR3 DNA: TGCAGTGCTAGTCCACCAGGGGGTGGGGCCTACAATGAGCAGTTCTTC
clone size: few; V gene: TRBV4-1; CDR3 length: 18; D gene: -; J gene: TRBJ2-3; CDR3 protein: CVSSRTLGGGGHSDTQYF; CDR3 DNA: TGCGTCAGCAGCCGAACCCTGGGGGGTGGAGGGCATTCAGATACGCAGTATTTT
clone size: many; V gene: TRBV10-3; CDR3 length: 14; D gene: -; J gene: TRBJ2-2; CDR3 protein: CAISNRERSGELFF; CDR3 DNA: TGTGCCATCAGCAACAGGGAGCGGAGCGGGGAGCTGTTTTTT
clone size: many; V gene: TRBV11-2; CDR3 length: 15; D gene: -; J gene: TRBJ2-2; CDR3 protein: CASSTDGLYTGELFF; CDR3 DNA: TGTGCCAGCAGCACAGACGGCCTGTACACCGGGGAGCTGTTTTTT
clone size: many; V gene: TRBV7-2; CDR3 length: 17; D gene: TRBD2; J gene: TRBJ2-2; CDR3 protein: CASSLGGEPINTGELFF; CDR3 DNA: TGTGCCAGCAGCCTGGGGGGGGAACCCATCAACACCGGGGAGCTGTTTTTT
clone size: many; V gene: TRBV7-8; CDR3 length: 17; D gene: TRBD2; J gene: TRBJ2-5; CDR3 protein: CASSPPRGRGGRETQYF; CDR3 DNA: TGTGCCAGCAGCCCACCTCGCGGGCGGGGGGGCCGCGAGACCCAGTACTTC
clone size: -; V gene: TRBV20-1; CDR3 length: 13; D gene: -; J gene: TRBJ1-2; CDR3 protein: CSASLGGSYGYTF; CDR3 DNA: TGCAGTGCTAGTCTAGGTGGAAGCTATGGCTACACCTTC
clone size: many; V gene: TRBV28; CDR3 length: 16; D gene: TRBD1; J gene: TRBJ1-4; CDR3 protein: CASSPGTVTTNEKLFF; CDR3 DNA: TGTGCCAGCAGTCCCGGGACAGTCACAACTAATGAAAAACTGTTTTTT
clone size: -; V gene: TRBV6-6; CDR3 length: 14; D gene: -; J gene: TRBJ1-1; CDR3 protein: CASRTERANTEAFF; CDR3 DNA: TGTGCCAGCAGAACCGAACGGGCTAACACTGAAGCTTTCTTT
clone size: -; V gene: TRBV6-5; CDR3 length: 14; D gene: -; J gene: TRBJ2-1; CDR3 protein: CASSFWSGYNEQFF; CDR3 DNA: TGTGCCAGCAGTTTCTGGAGCGGGTACAATGAGCAGTTCTTC
clone size: many; V gene: TRBV29-1; CDR3 length: 12; D gene: -; J gene: TRBJ2-7; CDR3 protein: CSVEDDTYEQYF; CDR3 DNA: TGCAGCGTTGAAGATGATACCTACGAGCAGTACTTC
clone size: few; V gene: TRBV2; CDR3 length: 15; D gene: TRBD2; J gene: TRBJ2-5; CDR3 protein: CASRDSGGALETQYF; CDR3 DNA: TGTGCCAGCAGGGATAGCGGGGGGGCCTTGGAGACCCAGTACTTC